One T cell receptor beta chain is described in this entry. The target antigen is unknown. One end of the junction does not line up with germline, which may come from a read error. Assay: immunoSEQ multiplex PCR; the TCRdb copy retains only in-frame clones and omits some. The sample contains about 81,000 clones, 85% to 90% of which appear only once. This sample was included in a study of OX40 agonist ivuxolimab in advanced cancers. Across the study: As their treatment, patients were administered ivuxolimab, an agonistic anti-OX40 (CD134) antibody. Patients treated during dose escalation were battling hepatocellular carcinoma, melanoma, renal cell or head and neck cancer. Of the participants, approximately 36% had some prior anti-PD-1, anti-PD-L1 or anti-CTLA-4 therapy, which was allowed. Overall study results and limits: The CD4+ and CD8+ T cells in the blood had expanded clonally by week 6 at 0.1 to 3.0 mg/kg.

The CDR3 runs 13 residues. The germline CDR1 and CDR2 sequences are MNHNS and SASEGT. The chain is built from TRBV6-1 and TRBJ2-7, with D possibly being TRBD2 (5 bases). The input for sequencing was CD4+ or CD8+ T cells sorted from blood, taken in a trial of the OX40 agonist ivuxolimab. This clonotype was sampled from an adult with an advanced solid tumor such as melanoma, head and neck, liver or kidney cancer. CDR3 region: CASSEQGRTAQHF. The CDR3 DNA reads TGTGCCAGCAGTGAACAAGGGAGAACAGCCCAGCACTTC.